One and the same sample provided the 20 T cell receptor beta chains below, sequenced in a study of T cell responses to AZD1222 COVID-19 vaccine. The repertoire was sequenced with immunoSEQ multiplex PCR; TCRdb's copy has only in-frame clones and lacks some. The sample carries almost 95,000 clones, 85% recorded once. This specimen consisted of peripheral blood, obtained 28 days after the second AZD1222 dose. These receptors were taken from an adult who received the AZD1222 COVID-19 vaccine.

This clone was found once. CDR3 sequence: CASNVAGKETQYF. The CDR3 DNA is TGTGCCAGCAACGTGGCTGGGAAAGAGACCCAGTACTTC. The V gene is TRBV2, the J gene TRBJ2-5; D remains ambiguous. The CDR3 runs to 13 residues. Trimming took off 7 bases at V and 3 bases at J, with 12 bases between the two ends. The germline CDR1 and CDR2 sequences are SNHLY and FYNNEI. Full variable domain (missing parts from reference TRBV2 and TRBJ2-5): EPEVTQTPSHQVTQMGQEVILRCVPISNHLYFYWYRQILGQKVEFLVSFYNNEISEKSEIFDDQFSVERPDGSNFTLKIRSTKLEDSAMYFCASNVAGKETQYFGPGTRLLVL.

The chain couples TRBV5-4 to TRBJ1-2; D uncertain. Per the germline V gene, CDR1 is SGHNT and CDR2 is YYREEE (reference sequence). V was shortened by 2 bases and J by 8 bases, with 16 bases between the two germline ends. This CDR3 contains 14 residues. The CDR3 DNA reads TGTGCCAGCAGCTTCCCGACCGGGCTCCTAGGCTACACCTTC. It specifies CASSFPTGLLGYTF.

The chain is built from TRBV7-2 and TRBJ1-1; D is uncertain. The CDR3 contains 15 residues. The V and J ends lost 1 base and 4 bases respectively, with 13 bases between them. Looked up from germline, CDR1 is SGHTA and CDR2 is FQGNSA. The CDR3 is CASSLGTHGVTEAFF. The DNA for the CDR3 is TGTGCCAGCAGCTTAGGAACTCATGGGGTCACTGAAGCTTTCTTT.

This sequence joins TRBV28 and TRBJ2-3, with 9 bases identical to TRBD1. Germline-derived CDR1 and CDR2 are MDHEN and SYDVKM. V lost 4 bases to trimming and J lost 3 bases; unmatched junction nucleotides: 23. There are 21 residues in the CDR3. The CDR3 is CASSSLLSTGTGINPTDTQYF. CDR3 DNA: TGTGCCAGCAGTTCTCTACTCTCTACCGGGACAGGGATTAACCCAACAGATACGCAGTATTTT.

CDR3 region: CASSTQGENTIYF. For the CDR3, the DNA is TGTGCCAGCAGCACGCAGGGTGAAAACACCATATATTTT. V is TRBV4-2 and J is TRBJ1-3; tentative D call: TRBD1 (5 bases). V lost 5 bases and J 6 bases, leaving 11 bases between the germline ends. CDR1 is LGHNA, CDR2 YNFKEQ, per germline. There are 13 residues in the CDR3.

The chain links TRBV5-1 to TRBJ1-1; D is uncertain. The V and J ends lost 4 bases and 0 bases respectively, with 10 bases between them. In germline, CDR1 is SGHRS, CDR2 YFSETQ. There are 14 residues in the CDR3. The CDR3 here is CASSLLRLNTEAFF. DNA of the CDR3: TGCGCCAGCAGCCTTCTGAGGCTGAACACTGAAGCTTTCTTT.

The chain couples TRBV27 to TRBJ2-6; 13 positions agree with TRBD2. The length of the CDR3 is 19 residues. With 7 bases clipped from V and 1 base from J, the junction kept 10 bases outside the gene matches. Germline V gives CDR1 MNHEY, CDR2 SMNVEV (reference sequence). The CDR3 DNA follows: TGTGCCAGCAATTATAACGGACTAGCGGGAGTTTCTGGGGCCAACGTCCTGACTTTC. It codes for CASNYNGLAGVSGANVLTF.

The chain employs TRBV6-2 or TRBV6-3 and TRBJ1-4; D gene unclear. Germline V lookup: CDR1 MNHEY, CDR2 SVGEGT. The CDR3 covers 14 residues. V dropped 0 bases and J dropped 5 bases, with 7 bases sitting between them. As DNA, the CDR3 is TGTGCCAGCAGTTACTCACGGGTAAATGAAAAACTGTTTTTT. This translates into CASSYSRVNEKLFF.

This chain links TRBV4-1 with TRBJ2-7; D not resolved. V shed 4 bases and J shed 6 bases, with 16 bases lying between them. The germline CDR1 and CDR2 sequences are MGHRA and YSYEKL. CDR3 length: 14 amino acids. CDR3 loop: CASSPYQDLAEQYF. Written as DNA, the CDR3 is TGCGCCAGCAGCCCTTACCAGGATTTGGCCGAGCAGTACTTC.

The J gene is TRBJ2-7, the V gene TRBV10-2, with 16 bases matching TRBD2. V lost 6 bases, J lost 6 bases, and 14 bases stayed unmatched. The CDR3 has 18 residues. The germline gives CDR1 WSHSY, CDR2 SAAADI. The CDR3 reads CASSPTGTSGRGFGEQYF. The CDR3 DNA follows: TGCGCCAGCAGCCCAACAGGGACTAGCGGGAGGGGATTCGGCGAGCAGTACTTC.

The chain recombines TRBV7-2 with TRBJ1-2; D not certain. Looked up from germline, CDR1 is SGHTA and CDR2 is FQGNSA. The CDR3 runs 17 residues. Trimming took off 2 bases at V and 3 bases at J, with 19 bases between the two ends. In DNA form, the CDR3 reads TGTGCCAGCAGCTTACCGGGGTTAGCTCACCCGGACTATGGCTACACCTTC. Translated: CASSLPGLAHPDYGYTF.

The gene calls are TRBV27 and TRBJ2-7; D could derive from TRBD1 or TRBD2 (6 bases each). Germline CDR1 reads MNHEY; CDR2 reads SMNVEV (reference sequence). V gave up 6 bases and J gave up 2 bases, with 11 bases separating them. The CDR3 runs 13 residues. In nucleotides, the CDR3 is TGTGCCAGCAGCTGGGGGGCCCCCTACGAGCAGTACTTC. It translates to CASSWGAPYEQYF.

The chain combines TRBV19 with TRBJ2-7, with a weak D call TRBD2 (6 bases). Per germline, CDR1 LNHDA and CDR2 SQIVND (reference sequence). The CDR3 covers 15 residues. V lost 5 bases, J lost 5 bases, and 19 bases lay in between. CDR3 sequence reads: CASSLSSLAGHEQYF. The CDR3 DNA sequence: TGTGCCAGTAGTTTATCCTCCTTGGCGGGGCACGAGCAGTACTTC. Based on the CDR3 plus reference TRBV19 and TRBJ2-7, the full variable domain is DGGITQSPKYLFRKEGQNVTLSCEQNLNHDAMYWYRQDPGQGLRLIYYSQIVNDFQKGDIAEGYSVSREKKESFPLTVTSAQKNPTAFYLCASSLSSLAGHEQYFGPGTRLTVT.

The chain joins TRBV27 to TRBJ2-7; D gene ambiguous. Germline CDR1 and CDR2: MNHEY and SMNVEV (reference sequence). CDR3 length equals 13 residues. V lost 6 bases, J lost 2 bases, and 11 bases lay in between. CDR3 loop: CASSHGPTYEQYF. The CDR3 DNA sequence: TGTGCCAGCAGCCACGGTCCCACCTACGAGCAGTACTTC.

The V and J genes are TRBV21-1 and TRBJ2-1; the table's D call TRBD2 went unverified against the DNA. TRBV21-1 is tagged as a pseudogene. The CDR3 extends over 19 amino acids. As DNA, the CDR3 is TGTGCCAGCAGCCCCGGGACTAGCGGGATGGGGGGGATATATGGTGAGCAGTTCTTC. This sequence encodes CASSPGTSGMGGIYGEQFF.

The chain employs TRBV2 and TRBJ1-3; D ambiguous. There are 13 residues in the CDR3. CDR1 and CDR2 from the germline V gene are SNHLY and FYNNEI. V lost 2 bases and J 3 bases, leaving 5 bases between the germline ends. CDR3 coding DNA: TGTGCCAGCAGTGAAACGGGTGGAAACACCATATATTTT. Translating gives CASSETGGNTIYF.

The CDR3 bases are TGTGCCAGCAGCCTAACTAGCGGGAGGGCCGCGAGGTACGAGCAGTACTTC. As protein: CASSLTSGRAARYEQYF. This chain connects TRBV6-2 or TRBV6-3 to TRBJ2-7; 13 bases are a match to TRBD2. The CDR3 sequence is 17 residues long. The V and J ends lost 6 bases and 4 bases, in that order; junction bases with no gene match: 12. Germline V CDR1 and CDR2: MNHEY, SVGEGT.

The CDR3 nucleotides read TGTGCCTGGAGTGCGGGCAGGAACTATGGCTACACCTTC. Translated, it gives CAWSAGRNYGYTF. The chain employs TRBV30 and TRBJ1-2; D not resolved. V was clipped by 1 base and J by 2 bases, with 8 bases between them. Germline V gene data show CDR1 as GTSNPN and CDR2 as SVGIG (reference sequence). The CDR3 extends over 13 amino acids. The variable domain in full, completed from reference TRBV30 and TRBJ1-2, reads SQTIHQWPATLVQPVGSPLSLECTVEGTSNPNLYWYRQAAGRGLQLLFYSVGIGQISSEVPQNLSASRPQDRQFILSSKKLLLSDSGFYLCAWSAGRNYGYTFGSGTRLTVV.

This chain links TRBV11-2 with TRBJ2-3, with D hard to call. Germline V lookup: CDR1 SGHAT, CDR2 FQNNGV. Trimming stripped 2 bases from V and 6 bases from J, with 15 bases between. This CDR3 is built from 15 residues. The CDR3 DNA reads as TGTGCCAGCAGCTTACGGTGGTTTTCCGCGGATACGCAGTATTTT. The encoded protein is CASSLRWFSADTQYF. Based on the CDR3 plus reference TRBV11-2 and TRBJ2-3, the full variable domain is EAGVAQSPRYKIIEKRQSVAFWCNPISGHATLYWYQQILGQGPKLLIQFQNNGVVDDSQLPKDRFSAERLKGVDSTLKIQPAKLEDSAVYLCASSLRWFSADTQYFGPGTRLTVL.

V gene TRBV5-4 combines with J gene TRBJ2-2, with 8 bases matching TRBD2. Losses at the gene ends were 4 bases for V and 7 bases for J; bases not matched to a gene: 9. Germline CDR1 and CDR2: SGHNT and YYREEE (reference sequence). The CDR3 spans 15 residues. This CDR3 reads CASSRGRGENGELFF. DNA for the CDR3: TGTGCCAGCAGCCGCGGGCGGGGGGAGAACGGGGAGCTGTTTTTT.